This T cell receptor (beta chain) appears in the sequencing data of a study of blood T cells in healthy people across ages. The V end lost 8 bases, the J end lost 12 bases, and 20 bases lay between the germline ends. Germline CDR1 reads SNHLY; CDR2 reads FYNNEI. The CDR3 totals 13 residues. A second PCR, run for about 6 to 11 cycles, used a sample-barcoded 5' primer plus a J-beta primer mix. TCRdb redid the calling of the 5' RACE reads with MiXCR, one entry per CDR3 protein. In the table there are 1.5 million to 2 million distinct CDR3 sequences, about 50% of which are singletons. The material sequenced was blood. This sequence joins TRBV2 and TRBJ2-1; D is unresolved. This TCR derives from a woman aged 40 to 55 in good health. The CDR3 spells CASGASLLDLQFF. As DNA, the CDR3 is TGTGCCAGCGGCGCTTCCCTTCTGGACCTGCAGTTCTTC. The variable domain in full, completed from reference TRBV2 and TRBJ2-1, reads EPEVTQTPSHQVTQMGQEVILRCVPISNHLYFYWYRQILGQKVEFLVSFYNNEISEKSEIFDDQFSVERPDGSNFTLKIRSTKLEDSAMYFCASGASLLDLQFFGPGTRLTVL.